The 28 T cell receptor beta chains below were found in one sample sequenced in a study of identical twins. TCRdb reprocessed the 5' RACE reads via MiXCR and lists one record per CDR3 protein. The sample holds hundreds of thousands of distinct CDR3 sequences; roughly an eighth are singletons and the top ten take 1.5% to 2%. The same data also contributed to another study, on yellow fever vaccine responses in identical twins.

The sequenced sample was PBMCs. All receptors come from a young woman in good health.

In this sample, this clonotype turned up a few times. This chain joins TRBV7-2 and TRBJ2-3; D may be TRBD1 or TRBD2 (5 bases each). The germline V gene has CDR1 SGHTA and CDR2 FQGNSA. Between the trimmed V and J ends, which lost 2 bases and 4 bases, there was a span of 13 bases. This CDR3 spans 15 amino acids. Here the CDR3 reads CASSLWGSRSDTQYF. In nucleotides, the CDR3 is TGTGCCAGCAGCTTATGGGGGAGTCGTTCAGATACGCAGTATTTT.

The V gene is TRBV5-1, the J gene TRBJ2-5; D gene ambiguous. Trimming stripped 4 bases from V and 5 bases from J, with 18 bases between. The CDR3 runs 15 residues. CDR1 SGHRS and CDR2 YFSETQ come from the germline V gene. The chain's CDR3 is CASSPPQDIGETQYF. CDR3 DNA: TGCGCCAGCAGCCCCCCCCAGGATATTGGGGAGACCCAGTACTTC.

CDR3 in amino acids: CASSSNWGREGRIHEQFF. Here the CDR3 DNA reads TGTGCCAGCAGCTCCAATTGGGGGCGGGAGGGCCGTATTCATGAGCAGTTCTTC. The J gene is TRBJ2-1, the V gene TRBV11-1; 9 bases agree with TRBD2. CDR1 SGHAT and CDR2 FQDESV come from the germline V gene (reference sequence). The CDR3 consists of 18 residues. V was pared by 4 bases and J by 8 bases, with 18 bases of the junction left unmatched.

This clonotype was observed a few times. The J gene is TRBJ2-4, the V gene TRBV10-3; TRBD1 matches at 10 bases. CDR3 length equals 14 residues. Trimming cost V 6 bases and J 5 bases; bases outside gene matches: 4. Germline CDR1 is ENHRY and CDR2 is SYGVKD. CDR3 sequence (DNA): TGTGCCATCAGCCAGACAGGGGGCGAAAACATTCAGTACTTC. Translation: CAISQTGGENIQYF.

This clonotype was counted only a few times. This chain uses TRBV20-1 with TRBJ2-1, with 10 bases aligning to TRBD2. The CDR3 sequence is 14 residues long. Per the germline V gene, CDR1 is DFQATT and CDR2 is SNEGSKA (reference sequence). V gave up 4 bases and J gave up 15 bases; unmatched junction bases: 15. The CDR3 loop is CSATLAGTPMTRFF. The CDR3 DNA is TGCAGTGCTACACTAGCGGGAACACCCATGACGCGGTTCTTC.

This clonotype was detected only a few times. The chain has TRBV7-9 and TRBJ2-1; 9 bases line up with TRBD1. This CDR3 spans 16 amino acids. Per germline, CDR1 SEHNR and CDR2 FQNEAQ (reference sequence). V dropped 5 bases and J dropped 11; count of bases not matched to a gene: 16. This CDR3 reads CASSRQGVHSNIKQFF. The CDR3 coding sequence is TGTGCCAGCAGCAGACAGGGGGTCCATTCCAACATTAAGCAGTTCTTC. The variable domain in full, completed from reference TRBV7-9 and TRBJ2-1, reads DTGVSQNPRHKITKRGQNVTFRCDPISEHNRLYWYRQTLGQGPEFLTYFQNEAQLEKSRLLSDRFSAERPKGSFSTLEIQRTEQGDSAMYLCASSRQGVHSNIKQFFGPGTRLTVL.

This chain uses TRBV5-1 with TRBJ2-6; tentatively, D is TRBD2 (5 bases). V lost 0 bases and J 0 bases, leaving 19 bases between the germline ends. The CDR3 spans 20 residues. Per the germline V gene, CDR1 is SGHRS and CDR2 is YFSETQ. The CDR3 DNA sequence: TGCGCCAGCAGCTTGGTCCCTTTGGGCTCGACTACCTCTGGGGCCAACGTCCTGACTTTC. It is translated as CASSLVPLGSTTSGANVLTF.

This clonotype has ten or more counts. CDR3 amino acids: CASSMGQGVANEQFF. In DNA, the CDR3 is TGTGCCAGCAGTATGGGGCAGGGGGTTGCGAATGAGCAGTTCTTC. The rearrangement uses TRBV12-3 or TRBV12-4 and TRBJ2-1; 7 positions agree with TRBD1. The ends lost 5 bases at V and 7 bases at J; junction bases unmatched: 11. The CDR3 contains 15 residues.

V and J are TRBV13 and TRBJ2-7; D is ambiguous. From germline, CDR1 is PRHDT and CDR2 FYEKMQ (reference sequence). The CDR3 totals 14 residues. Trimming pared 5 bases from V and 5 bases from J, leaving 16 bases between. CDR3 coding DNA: TGTGCCAGCAGCATGACGGAAGGGAACCACGAGCAGTACTTC. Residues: CASSMTEGNHEQYF. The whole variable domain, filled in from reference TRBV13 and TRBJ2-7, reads AAGVIQSPRHLIKEKRETATLKCYPIPRHDTVYWYQQGPGQDPQFLISFYEKMQSDKGSIPDRFSAQQFSDYHSELNMSSLELGDSALYFCASSMTEGNHEQYFGPGTRLTVT.

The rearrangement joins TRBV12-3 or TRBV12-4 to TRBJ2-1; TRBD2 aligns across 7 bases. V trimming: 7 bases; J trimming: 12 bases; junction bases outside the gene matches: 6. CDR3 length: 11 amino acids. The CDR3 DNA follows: TGTGCCAGCACCGCGGGACTATCGCAGTTCTTC. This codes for CASTAGLSQFF.

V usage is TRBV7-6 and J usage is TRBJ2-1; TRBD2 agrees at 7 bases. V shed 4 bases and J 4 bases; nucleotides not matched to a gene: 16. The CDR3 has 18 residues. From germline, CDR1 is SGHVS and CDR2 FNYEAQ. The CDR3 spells CASSYKNPLAEIYNEQFF. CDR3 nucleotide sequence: TGTGCCAGCAGCTATAAGAACCCCCTAGCGGAGATTTACAATGAGCAGTTCTTC.

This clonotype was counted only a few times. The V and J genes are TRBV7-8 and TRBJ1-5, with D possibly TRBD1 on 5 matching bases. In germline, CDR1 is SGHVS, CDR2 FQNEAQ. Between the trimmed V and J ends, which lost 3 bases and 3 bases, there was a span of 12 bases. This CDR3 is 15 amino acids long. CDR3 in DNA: TGTGCCAGCAGCTTGTCCAGACAGACCAATCAGCCCCAGCATTTT. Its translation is CASSLSRQTNQPQHF.

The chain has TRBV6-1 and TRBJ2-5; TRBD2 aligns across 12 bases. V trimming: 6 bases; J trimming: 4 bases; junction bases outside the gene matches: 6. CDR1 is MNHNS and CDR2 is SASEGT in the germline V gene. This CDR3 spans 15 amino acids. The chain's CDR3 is CASSASGRARETQYF. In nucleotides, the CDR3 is TGTGCCAGCAGCGCTAGCGGGAGGGCCCGAGAGACCCAGTACTTC.

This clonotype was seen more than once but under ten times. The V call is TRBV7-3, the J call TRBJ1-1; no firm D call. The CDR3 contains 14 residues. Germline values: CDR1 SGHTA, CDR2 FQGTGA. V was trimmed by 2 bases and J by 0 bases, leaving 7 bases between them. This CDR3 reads CASSLYKMNTEAFF. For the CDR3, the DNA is TGTGCCAGCAGCTTATATAAGATGAACACTGAAGCTTTCTTT. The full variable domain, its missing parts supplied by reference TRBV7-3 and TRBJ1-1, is GAGVSQTPSNKVTEKGKYVELRCDPISGHTALYWYRQSLGQGPEFLIYFQGTGAADDSGLPNDRFFAVRPEGSVSTLKIQRTERGDSAVYLCASSLYKMNTEAFFGQGTRLTVV.

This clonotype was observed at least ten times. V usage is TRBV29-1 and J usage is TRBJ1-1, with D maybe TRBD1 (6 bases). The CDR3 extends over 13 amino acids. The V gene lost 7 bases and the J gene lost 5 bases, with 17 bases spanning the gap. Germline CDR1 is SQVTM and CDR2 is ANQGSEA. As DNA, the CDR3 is TGCAGCGCGAATACAGGGTATATTACTGAAGCTTTCTTT. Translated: CSANTGYITEAFF.

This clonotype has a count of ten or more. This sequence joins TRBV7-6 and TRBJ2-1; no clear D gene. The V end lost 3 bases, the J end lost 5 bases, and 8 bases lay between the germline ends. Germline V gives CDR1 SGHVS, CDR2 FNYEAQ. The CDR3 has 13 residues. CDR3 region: CASSFTVHNEQFF. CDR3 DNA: TGTGCCAGCAGCTTTACTGTTCACAATGAGCAGTTCTTC.

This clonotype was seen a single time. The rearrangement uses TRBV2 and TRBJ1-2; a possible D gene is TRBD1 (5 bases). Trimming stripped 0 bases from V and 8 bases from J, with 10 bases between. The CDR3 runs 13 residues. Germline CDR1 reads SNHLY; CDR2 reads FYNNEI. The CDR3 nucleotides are TGTGCCAGCAGTGAAGCTTCCAGGGTGGGCTACACCTTC. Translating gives CASSEASRVGYTF.

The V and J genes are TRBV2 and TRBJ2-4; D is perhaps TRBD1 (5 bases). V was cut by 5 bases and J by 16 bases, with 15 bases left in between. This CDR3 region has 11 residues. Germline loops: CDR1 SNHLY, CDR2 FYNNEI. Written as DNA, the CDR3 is TGTGCCAGCAGTCTAGATATGGGGCCTTACTTC. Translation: CASSLDMGPYF.

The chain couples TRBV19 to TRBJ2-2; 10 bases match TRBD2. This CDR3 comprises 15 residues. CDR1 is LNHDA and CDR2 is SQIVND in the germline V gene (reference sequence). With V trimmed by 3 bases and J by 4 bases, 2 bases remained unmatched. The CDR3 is CASSIVAGGTGELFF. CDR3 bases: TGTGCCAGTAGTATTGTAGCGGGAGGCACCGGGGAGCTGTTTTTT.

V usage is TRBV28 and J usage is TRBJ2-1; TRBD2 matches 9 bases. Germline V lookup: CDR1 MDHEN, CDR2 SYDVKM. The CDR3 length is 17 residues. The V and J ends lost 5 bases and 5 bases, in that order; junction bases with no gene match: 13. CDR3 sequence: CASSLQRWASGNNEQFF. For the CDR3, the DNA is TGTGCCAGCAGTCTCCAGCGTTGGGCTAGCGGGAACAATGAGCAGTTCTTC.

The CDR3 spells CASSPYSLAGTHEQFF. CDR3 sequence (DNA): TGTGCCAGCAGCCCATACTCGCTAGCGGGAACGCATGAGCAGTTCTTC. The rearrangement links TRBV7-3 to TRBJ2-1, with 9 bases matching TRBD2. V trimming: 5 bases; J trimming: 8 bases; junction bases outside the gene matches: 13. The V gene's germline CDR1 is SGHTA and CDR2 FQGTGA. This CDR3 contains 16 residues.

The DNA of the CDR3 is TGTGCCAGCAGTTCCGGGACTAGCCGTACCTACGAGCAGTACTTC. This gives the protein CASSSGTSRTYEQYF. The genes are TRBV27 and TRBJ2-7; 9 nucleotides agree with TRBD2. Germline V gene sequence: CDR1 MNHEY, CDR2 SMNVEV (reference sequence). This CDR3 has 15 residues. V lost 4 bases to trimming and J lost 2 bases; unmatched junction nucleotides: 6.

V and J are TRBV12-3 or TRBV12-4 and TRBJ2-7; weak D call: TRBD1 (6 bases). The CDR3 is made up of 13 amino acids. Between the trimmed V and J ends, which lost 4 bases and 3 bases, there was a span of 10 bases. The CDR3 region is CASSSTGFYEQYV. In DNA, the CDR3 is TGTGCCAGCAGTTCTACAGGGTTCTACGAGCAGTACGTC.

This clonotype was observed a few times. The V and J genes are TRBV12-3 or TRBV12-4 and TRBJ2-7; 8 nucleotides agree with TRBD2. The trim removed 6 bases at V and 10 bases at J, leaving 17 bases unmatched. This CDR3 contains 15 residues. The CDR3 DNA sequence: TGTGCCAGCAGCCCCCCGGGGGGGACTACGAGCACTCAGTACTTC. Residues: CASSPPGGTTSTQYF.

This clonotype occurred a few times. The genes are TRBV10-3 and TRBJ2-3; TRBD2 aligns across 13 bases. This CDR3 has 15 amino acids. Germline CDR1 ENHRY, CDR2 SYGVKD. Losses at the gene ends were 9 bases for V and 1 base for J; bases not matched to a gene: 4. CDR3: CAITGTSGGTDTQYF. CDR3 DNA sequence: TGTGCCATTACCGGGACTAGCGGGGGCACAGATACGCAGTATTTT.

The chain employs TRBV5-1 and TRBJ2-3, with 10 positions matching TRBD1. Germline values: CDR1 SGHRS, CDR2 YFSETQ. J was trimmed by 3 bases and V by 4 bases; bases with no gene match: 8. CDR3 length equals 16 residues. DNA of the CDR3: TGCGCCAGCAGCCCATCTTGGACAGGGGGGACAGATACGCAGTATTTT. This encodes CASSPSWTGGTDTQYF. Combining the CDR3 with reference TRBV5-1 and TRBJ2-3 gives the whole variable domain KAGVTQTPRYLIKTRGQQVTLSCSPISGHRSVSWYQQTPGQGLQFLFEYFSETQRNKGNFPGRFSGRQFSNSRSEMNVSTLELGDSALYLCASSPSWTGGTDTQYFGPGTRLTVL.

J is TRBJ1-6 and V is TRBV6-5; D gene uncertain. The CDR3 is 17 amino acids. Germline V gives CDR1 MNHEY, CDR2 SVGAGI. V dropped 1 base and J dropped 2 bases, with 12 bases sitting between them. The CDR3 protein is CASSYYEGTPYNSPLHF. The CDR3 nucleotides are TGTGCCAGCAGTTACTATGAGGGCACGCCCTATAATTCACCCCTCCACTTT.

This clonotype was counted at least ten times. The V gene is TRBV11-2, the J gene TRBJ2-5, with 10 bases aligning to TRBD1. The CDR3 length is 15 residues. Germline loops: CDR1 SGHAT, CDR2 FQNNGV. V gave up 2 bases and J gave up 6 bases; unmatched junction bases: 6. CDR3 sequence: CASSLQTGGGKTQYF. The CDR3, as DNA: TGTGCCAGCAGCTTACAGACAGGGGGCGGGAAGACCCAGTACTTC. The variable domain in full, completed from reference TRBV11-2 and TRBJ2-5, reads EAGVAQSPRYKIIEKRQSVAFWCNPISGHATLYWYQQILGQGPKLLIQFQNNGVVDDSQLPKDRFSAERLKGVDSTLKIQPAKLEDSAVYLCASSLQTGGGKTQYFGPGTRLLVL.